Below, 28 T cell receptor beta chains from the same sample are listed, as sequenced in a study of blood T cells in healthy people across ages. Alongside a J-beta primer mix, a sample-barcoded 5' primer served in a second PCR lasting about 7 to 11 cycles. TCRdb reprocessed the 5' RACE reads with MiXCR, giving one entry per CDR3 protein. The sample carries hundreds of thousands of distinct CDR3 sequences, more than 45% recorded once. Sequencing was performed on blood. The receptors shown here come from a man aged 25-40 years in good health.

The chain couples TRBV4-3 to TRBJ2-3, with D perhaps TRBD2 (6 bases). Per germline, CDR1 LGHNA and CDR2 YSLEER. V was cut by 6 bases and J by 4 bases, with 11 bases left in between. This CDR3 comprises 13 residues. For the CDR3, the DNA is TGCGCCAGCAGTCAGGCGGGACCAGATACGCAGTATTTT. This sequence encodes CASSQAGPDTQYF.

The sample holds a few counts of this clonotype. The chain couples TRBV2 to TRBJ2-7; 14 bases align to TRBD2. The CDR3 contains 15 residues. J gave up 7 bases and V 6 bases, and 8 bases lay outside the gene matches. The germline V gene has CDR1 SNHLY and CDR2 FYNNEI. The CDR3 nucleotides read TGTGCCAGCAGACCGGGACTAGCGGGAGCGCGGGAGCAGTACTTC. It translates to CASRPGLAGAREQYF.

The table lists this clonotype with a count of one. The CDR3 coding sequence is TGTGCCATCAGTGAGGGGACTGAAGCTTTCTTT. Residues: CAISEGTEAFF. The gene calls are TRBV10-3 and TRBJ1-1; D unclear. The germline gives CDR1 ENHRY, CDR2 SYGVKD. V was cut by 2 bases and J by 5 bases, with 3 bases left in between. The length of the CDR3 is 11 residues.

The chain couples TRBV7-2 to TRBJ2-3; D possibly corresponds to TRBD1 (5 bases). This CDR3 has 13 amino acids. Trimming shortened V by 8 bases and J by 5 bases, and 14 bases separated the two germline ends. Germline-derived CDR1 and CDR2 are SGHTA and FQGNSA. CDR3 sequence: CASLGRAGDTQYF. The DNA for the CDR3 is TGTGCCAGCTTGGGCAGGGCAGGAGATACGCAGTATTTT.

This chain links TRBV20-1 with TRBJ1-5; D gene ambiguous. CDR1 and CDR2 from the germline V gene are DFQATT and SNEGSKA (reference sequence). The length of the CDR3 is 14 residues. V was pared by 0 bases and J by 4 bases, with 10 bases between. CDR3 in DNA: TGCAGTGCTAGAGATCCGGAACTAAATCAGCCCCAGCATTTT. Translating it yields CSARDPELNQPQHF.

The chain uses TRBV6-9 and TRBJ2-3, with 11 nucleotides matching TRBD2. This CDR3 spans 16 amino acids. Trimming cost V 4 bases and J 6 bases; bases outside gene matches: 9. Germline-derived CDR1 and CDR2 are MNHGY and SVAAGI. Here the CDR3 reads CASSWSSGGAGDTQYF. The CDR3 nucleotides read TGTGCCAGCAGTTGGAGTAGCGGGGGGGCCGGGGATACGCAGTATTTT.

This clonotype has more than one count but fewer than ten. This rearrangement joins TRBV29-1 to TRBJ2-3, with 10 bases aligning to TRBD2. Germline assignment: CDR1 SQVTM and CDR2 ANQGSEA. This CDR3 comprises 13 residues. Trimming removed 3 bases from V and 5 bases from J; junction bases left unmatched: 2. The CDR3 sequence is CSVDVAGGDTQYF. The CDR3 coding sequence is TGCAGCGTTGATGTAGCGGGAGGAGATACGCAGTATTTT.

V and J are TRBV3-1 and TRBJ1-5; TRBD1 agrees at 7 bases. V lost 5 bases, J lost 0 bases, and 4 bases stayed unmatched. The CDR3 spans 15 residues. In germline, CDR1 is LGHDT, CDR2 YNNKEL (reference sequence). DNA of the CDR3: TGTGCCAGCAGCTCTACAGGGGATAGCAATCAGCCCCAGCATTTT. It specifies CASSSTGDSNQPQHF.

This clonotype was recorded a few times. The V gene is TRBV3-1, the J gene TRBJ2-1, with TRBD2 identical over 8 bases. J gave up 8 bases and V 1 base, and 7 bases lay outside the gene matches. The germline gives CDR1 LGHDT, CDR2 YNNKEL (reference sequence). This CDR3 is built from 15 residues. The CDR3 loop is CASSQGTSGSDEQFF. The DNA of the CDR3 is TGTGCCAGCAGCCAAGGCACTAGCGGTTCTGATGAGCAGTTCTTC.

With regard to this clonotype: A much larger clonotype is one base distant, so this may be a read error. The chain carries TRBV7-2 and TRBJ2-1; 8 positions agree with TRBD2. Germline V CDR1 and CDR2: SGHTA, FQGNSA. This CDR3 region has 17 residues. The CDR3 nucleotides are TGTCCCAGCAGCTTCCCGTTAGCGGGGCCCCCGGGCGGTGAGCAGTTCTTC. Translated, it gives CPSSFPLAGPPGGEQFF.

The sample holds many counts of this clonotype. This chain uses TRBV20-1 with TRBJ2-5; 9 bases align to TRBD1. Germline CDR1 is DFQATT and CDR2 is SNEGSKA (reference sequence). The CDR3 totals 16 residues. V trimming: 6 bases; J trimming: 1 base; junction bases outside the gene matches: 12. DNA of the CDR3: TGCAGTGCGAACCGGGACAGGGAACGGTTCCAAGAGACCCAGTACTTC. This sequence encodes CSANRDRERFQETQYF.

The rearrangement uses TRBV10-3 and TRBJ2-7; perhaps TRBD1 as D (5 bases). The ends were cut back, 3 bases at V and 4 bases at J, with 16 bases in the middle. CDR3 length: 15 residues. CDR1 and CDR2 from the germline V gene are ENHRY and SYGVKD. CDR3 amino acids: CAISDRGSGWYEQYF. The CDR3 region has the DNA TGTGCCATCAGTGATAGGGGCTCAGGTTGGTACGAGCAGTACTTC.

The chain carries TRBV5-1 and TRBJ1-2; D is undetermined. Germline CDR1 and CDR2: SGHRS and YFSETQ. The CDR3 sequence is 13 residues long. V lost 2 bases, J lost 6 bases, and 11 bases lay in between. CDR3 protein: CASSLGPRNGYTF. CDR3 in DNA: TGCGCCAGCAGCTTAGGCCCTCGGAATGGCTACACCTTC.

The chain joins TRBV14 to TRBJ2-1; D ambiguous. The CDR3 has 13 amino acids. V lost 5 bases to trimming and J lost 9 bases, with 14 bases between them. CDR1 is SGHDN, CDR2 FVKESK, per germline. In DNA form, the CDR3 reads TGTGCCAGCAGCGGAACGGGTGCCGGTGAGCAGTTCTTC. Translated, it gives CASSGTGAGEQFF.

The DNA of the CDR3 is TGCGCCAGCAGCTACCGGGGCTCCGCGGGGGCCTATGGCTACACCTTC. Its translation: CASSYRGSAGAYGYTF. This chain connects TRBV4-1 to TRBJ1-2; a weak D match, TRBD1 (6 bases). Germline V gives CDR1 MGHRA, CDR2 YSYEKL. V gave up 5 bases and J gave up 4 bases, with 20 bases separating them. This CDR3 is 16 amino acids long.

This clonotype has only a few counts. This rearrangement joins TRBV7-9 to TRBJ1-5; D not certain. The germline V gene encodes CDR1 SEHNR and CDR2 FQNEAQ (reference sequence). The ends were cut back, 1 base at V and 3 bases at J, with 7 bases in the middle. CDR3 length: 14 residues. For the CDR3, the DNA is TGTGCCAGCAGCTTAGGGTTGGCCAATCAGCCCCAGCATTTT. Translation gives CASSLGLANQPQHF.

The rearrangement uses TRBV5-5 and TRBJ2-4; 11 bases agree with TRBD1. The CDR3 sequence is 14 residues long. Trimming at V came to 0 bases and at J to 8 bases, leaving 1 base not matched to a gene. CDR1 is SGHKS and CDR2 is YYEKEE in the germline V gene (reference sequence). The CDR3 nucleotides read TGTGCCAGCAGCTTGGGGACAGGGGGCGACATTCAGTACTTC. Translation gives CASSLGTGGDIQYF.

This clonotype was counted between two and nine times. This chain connects TRBV11-2 to TRBJ2-7, with 9 bases identical to TRBD1. V shed 6 bases and J 7 bases; nucleotides not matched to a gene: 16. Germline-derived CDR1 and CDR2 are SGHAT and FQNNGV. The CDR3 is 16 amino acids. DNA for the CDR3: TGTGCCAGCAGTTACCGCGGGGACAGGGTGGGATGGGAGCAGTACTTC. This sequence encodes CASSYRGDRVGWEQYF. The full variable domain, its missing parts supplied by reference TRBV11-2 and TRBJ2-7, is EAGVAQSPRYKIIEKRQSVAFWCNPISGHATLYWYQQILGQGPKLLIQFQNNGVVDDSQLPKDRFSAERLKGVDSTLKIQPAKLEDSAVYLCASSYRGDRVGWEQYFGPGTRLTVT.

This clonotype was detected only a few times. The chain uses TRBV12-3 or TRBV12-4 and TRBJ2-3; D remains unclear. The length of the CDR3 is 14 residues. V lost 7 bases and J lost 4, with 15 bases in between. The CDR3 DNA sequence: TGTGCCAGCAAAGTGGCTGGCACCCCAGATACGCAGTATTTT. This translates into CASKVAGTPDTQYF.

This clonotype was counted only a few times. The chain uses TRBV29-1 and TRBJ2-3; D is undetermined. CDR1 is SQVTM, CDR2 ANQGSEA, per germline. The CDR3 loop spans 12 amino acids. The V gene lost 7 bases and the J gene lost 5 bases, with 13 bases spanning the gap. CDR3 sequence: CSAPGTGDTQYF. CDR3 bases: TGCAGCGCCCCCGGTACGGGAGATACGCAGTATTTT.

The CDR3: CSADRADTQYF. As DNA, the CDR3 is TGCAGTGCTGACCGGGCAGATACGCAGTATTTT. The rearrangement joins TRBV20-1 to TRBJ2-3, with unresolved D. Trimming left V 5 bases short and J 4 bases short, with 7 bases between. The CDR3 is 11 amino acids. Germline-derived CDR1 and CDR2 are DFQATT and SNEGSKA (reference sequence).

The V and J genes are TRBV6-2 or TRBV6-3 and TRBJ2-7, with TRBD2 matching 8 bases. Germline V lookup: CDR1 MNHEY, CDR2 SVGEGT. The CDR3 covers 13 residues. V was clipped by 8 bases and J by 2 bases; unmatched bases: 5. CDR3 amino acids: CASASGSPYEQYF. For the CDR3, the DNA is TGTGCCAGCGCTAGCGGGTCCCCCTACGAGCAGTACTTC.

As regards this clonotype: Germline and junction disagree at one end, which may indicate a read error. V usage is TRBV28 and J usage is TRBJ2-4; D remains unclear. The CDR3 sequence is 11 residues long. Germline CDR1 reads MDHEN; CDR2 reads SYDVKM. CDR3 residues: CTSSGENIQYF. For the CDR3, the DNA is TGTACCAGCAGTGGAGAAAACATTCAGTACTTC.

The gene calls are TRBV6-1 and TRBJ2-5; D possibly corresponds to TRBD2 (5 bases). V lost 6 bases and J lost 4, with 18 bases in between. This CDR3 contains 15 residues. The germline V gene encodes CDR1 MNHNS and CDR2 SASEGT. CDR3 amino acids: CASRVPLAGLETQYF. DNA for the CDR3: TGTGCCAGCAGAGTCCCCCTAGCCGGACTAGAGACCCAGTACTTC.

The genes are TRBV6-1 and TRBJ2-1, with TRBD1 identical over 7 bases. V shed 4 bases, J shed 6 bases, and the junction held 3 bases outside the gene matches. From germline, CDR1 is MNHNS and CDR2 SASEGT. The CDR3 covers 13 residues. CDR3 nucleotide sequence: TGTGCCAGCAGTGGGGACAGACGCAATGAGCAGTTCTTC. Translation gives CASSGDRRNEQFF.

The chain links TRBV6-6 to TRBJ2-7, with D possibly being TRBD2 (6 bases). The CDR3 is 14 residues long. V lost 5 bases and J lost 6, with 17 bases in between. From germline, CDR1 is MNHNY and CDR2 SVGAGI (reference sequence). The CDR3, as DNA: TGTGCCAGCAGTCCAACCGGGAGAAACGGCGAGCAGTACTTC. Its protein is CASSPTGRNGEQYF.

The chain combines TRBV7-2 with TRBJ1-1; D remains ambiguous. Between the trimmed V and J ends, which lost 7 bases and 1 base, there was a span of 10 bases. The germline gives CDR1 SGHTA, CDR2 FQGNSA. The CDR3 sequence is 13 residues long. The CDR3 DNA sequence: TGTGCCAGCACCCACCCACCGAACACTGAAGCTTTCTTT. Translation gives CASTHPPNTEAFF.

The chain joins TRBV6-6 to TRBJ2-7; TRBD2 matches at 8 bases. CDR3 length: 13 residues. CDR1 and CDR2 (germline): MNHNY, SVGAGI (reference sequence). Trimming at V came to 8 bases and at J to 5 bases, leaving 8 bases not matched to a gene. For the CDR3, the DNA is TGTGCCAGCCGAGCGGGAGATACCAACGAGCAGTACTTC. It is translated as CASRAGDTNEQYF.